Reported below is one T cell receptor (beta chain). Its antigen remains unidentified. It was with a sample-barcoded 5' primer and a J-beta primer mix that a second PCR of roughly 7 to 12 cycles was run. Each cDNA was tagged by a template-switch adaptor containing 12 random nucleotides. TCRdb passed the 5' RACE reads through MiXCR, listing each CDR3 protein once. The data contain more than 1,400,000 distinct CDR3 sequences, approximately 38% of them singletons. The sample originates from a study of blood T cells in healthy people across ages. The trim removed 6 bases at V and 13 bases at J, leaving 5 bases unmatched. The CDR3 contains 12 residues. Study-wide findings and caveats: Strong correlation was found linking TCR beta diversity to naive T cell percentage. Expanded clonotype changes were possibly confounded by unknown donor CMV status. A greater number of naive CD4+ cells and higher diversity distinguished long-lived donors from aged donors.

The chain combines TRBV12-3 or TRBV12-4 with TRBJ2-6; 8 nucleotides line up with TRBD1. The TCR originated in a woman aged 18-29 years in good health. The specimen sequenced was blood. This CDR3 is CASRNTGGVLTF. The CDR3 DNA reads TGTGCCAGCAGAAACACAGGGGGAGTCCTGACTTTC.